This T cell receptor (beta chain) is from a study of T-cell memory formation after mild COVID-19. MiXCR, applied by TCRdb to the 5' RACE reads, yields one record per CDR3 protein. The sample has fewer than 300,000 distinct CDR3 sequences; 18% are singletons. Findings and limits, study-wide: Contracting CD8+ clones were enriched in EMRA, CD4+ mainly in CM and EM. Later expanders leaned CD4+, whereas clones that contracted between day 15 and 85 were balanced CD4/CD8. Researchers found some responding clones in pre-infection memory, a sign that cross-reactive memory joined. Nothing confirmed that second-wave clones peaking on day 37 were specific for SARS-CoV-2.

Trimming removed 0 bases from V and 2 bases from J; junction bases left unmatched: 7. This CDR3 has 17 amino acids. The germline V gene has CDR1 MNHEY and CDR2 SVGEGT. Concerning this clonotype itself: What it binds is not known.

V gene TRBV6-2 or TRBV6-3 combines with J gene TRBJ2-3, with 8 bases lining up with TRBD2. The TCR was taken from a young man who had mild COVID-19 (a few samples of this study predate the infection). Cell type and time point are not known. Sample: PBMCs or a T cell subset sorted from them (not recorded which). CDR3 region: CASSYSSGSGVTDTQYF. CDR3 coding DNA: TGTGCCAGCAGTTACTCGAGCGGTAGCGGGGTCACAGATACGCAGTATTTT.